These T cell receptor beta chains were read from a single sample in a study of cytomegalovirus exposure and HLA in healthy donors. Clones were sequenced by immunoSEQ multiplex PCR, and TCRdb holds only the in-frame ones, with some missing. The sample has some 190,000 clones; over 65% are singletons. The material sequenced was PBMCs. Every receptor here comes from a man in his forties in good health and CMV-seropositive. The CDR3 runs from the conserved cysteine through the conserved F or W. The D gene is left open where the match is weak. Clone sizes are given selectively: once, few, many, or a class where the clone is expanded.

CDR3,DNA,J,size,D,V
CASSIGLAGNAYEQYF,TGTGCCAGCAGCATCGGACTAGCGGGGAATGCCTACGAGCAGTACTTC,TRBJ2-7,-,TRBD2,TRBV7-2
CASSASGGTYNEQFF,TGTGCCAGCAGCGCCAGCGGGGGGACCTACAATGAGCAGTTCTTC,TRBJ2-1,once,TRBD2,TRBV9
CAWSTSGPTGELFF,TGTGCCTGGAGTACTAGCGGGCCCACCGGGGAGCTGTTTTTT,TRBJ2-2,-,TRBD2,TRBV30
CSVDSPSGTDTQYF,TGCAGCGTTGATTCCCCTAGCGGCACAGATACGCAGTATTTT,TRBJ2-3,few,-,TRBV29-1
CASSRTQGGQPQHF,TGTGCCAGCAGCCGAACCCAGGGGGGTCAGCCCCAGCATTTT,TRBJ1-5,-,TRBD1,TRBV6-5
CASRSLTGVAYEQYF,TGTGCCAGCAGATCATTGACAGGGGTTGCCTACGAGCAGTACTTC,TRBJ2-7,-,TRBD1,TRBV6-1
CASSRRDKTAYEQYF,TGTGCCAGCAGCCGCAGGGACAAGACGGCCTACGAGCAGTACTTC,TRBJ2-7,-,-,TRBV5-4
CASSVSGSGTDTQYF,TGTGCCAGCAGCGTTAGCGGGTCGGGCACAGATACGCAGTATTTT,TRBJ2-3,-,TRBD2,TRBV7-2
CASSSNQGPGELFF,TGTGCCAGCAGCTCCAATCAGGGCCCCGGGGAGCTGTTTTTT,TRBJ2-2,-,-,TRBV9
CASSTTGGFTEAFF,TGTGCCAGCAGTACGACAGGGGGCTTCACTGAAGCTTTCTTT,TRBJ1-1,-,TRBD1,TRBV6-6
CASRGVDTYEQYF,TGTGCCAGCAGGGGAGTGGATACCTACGAGCAGTACTTC,TRBJ2-7,-,-,TRBV5-4
CASSQDAGELGYNQPQHF,TGTGCCAGCAGCCAAGACGCAGGGGAGTTGGGATACAATCAGCCCCAGCATTTT,TRBJ1-5,-,-,TRBV4-2
CASSRGEGEALCREQYF,TGCGCCAGCAGCCGGGGGGAGGGGGAAGCACTTTGCCGCGAGCAGTACTTC,TRBJ2-7,-,-,TRBV4-1
CASSPEQDRKTPYEQYF,TGTGCCAGCAGCCCCGAACAAGACAGAAAAACACCCTACGAGCAGTACTTC,TRBJ2-7,-,-,TRBV11-2
CASSFGGTNTGELFF,TGCGCCAGCAGCTTTGGCGGGACGAACACCGGGGAGCTGTTTTTT,TRBJ2-2,-,-,TRBV5-1
CASTGDYEEDQPQHF,TGTGCCAGCACTGGGGACTACGAGGAGGATCAGCCCCAGCATTTT,TRBJ1-5,-,-,TRBV28
CSVAAGGDGYTF,TGCAGCGTGGCGGCAGGGGGCGATGGCTACACCTTC,TRBJ1-2,-,TRBD1,TRBV29-1
CASSLGARESRGGYTF,TGCGCCAGCAGCCTAGGGGCCAGGGAATCAAGAGGAGGCTACACCTTC,TRBJ1-2,-,-,TRBV4-1
CASSSSRRSYEQYF,TGTGCCAGCAGCTCGTCCCGGAGGTCATACGAGCAGTACTTC,TRBJ2-7,-,-,TRBV7-2
CASSSRGDAGTQYF,TGTGCCAGCAGCTCTCGGGGGGACGCGGGGACCCAGTACTTC,TRBJ2-5,-,TRBD2,TRBV7-6
CATSRDRGPDTEAFF,TGTGCCACCAGCAGAGACAGGGGGCCGGACACTGAAGCTTTCTTT,TRBJ1-1,-,TRBD1,TRBV15
CASTTAAGAGRETQYF,TGTGCCAGCACCACAGCGGCGGGGGCGGGGAGAGAGACCCAGTACTTC,TRBJ2-5,-,-,TRBV27
CASSMFRGRGDQPQHF,TGTGCCAGTAGTATGTTTAGAGGCAGGGGAGACCAGCCCCAGCATTTT,TRBJ1-5,-,-,TRBV19
CASSHGGRGSTGELFF,TGTGCCAGCAGCCACGGAGGCAGGGGGAGCACCGGGGAGCTGTTTTTT,TRBJ2-2,once,TRBD1,TRBV2
CASSLGRANEKLFF,TGCGCCAGCAGCTTGGGCAGGGCTAATGAAAAACTGTTTTTT,TRBJ1-4,few,-,TRBV5-1
CASSLEGASYEKLFF,TGTGCCAGCAGCTTGGAGGGGGCGAGTTATGAAAAACTGTTTTTT,TRBJ1-4,-,TRBD1,TRBV5-6
CASSLSSAGTGELFF,TGTGCCAGCAGCTTAAGCTCGGCGGGAACCGGGGAGCTGTTTTTT,TRBJ2-2,-,-,TRBV7-2
CASRHSGTGDKDEKLFF,TGTGCCAGCAGACATTCCGGGACAGGGGATAAGGATGAAAAACTGTTTTTT,TRBJ1-4,few,TRBD1,TRBV7-9
CASSVRTGRIHYGYTF,TGTGCCAGTAGTGTAAGGACAGGGCGGATTCACTATGGCTACACCTTC,TRBJ1-2,few,TRBD1,TRBV19
CASSLRGTSKMNTEAFF,TGTGCCAGCAGCCTTAGAGGCACCTCCAAAATGAACACTGAAGCTTTCTTT,TRBJ1-1,-,-,TRBV7-3
CASSVATGAANEQYF,TGTGCCAGCAGCGTAGCCACAGGGGCCGCAAACGAGCAGTACTTC,TRBJ2-7,-,TRBD1,TRBV9
CSARGQGYTF,TGCAGTGCTAGAGGACAGGGCTACACCTTC,TRBJ1-2,-,-,TRBV20-1
CASSPKLAGSDEQFF,TGTGCCAGCTCACCAAAACTAGCGGGGTCTGATGAGCAGTTCTTC,TRBJ2-1,-,TRBD2,TRBV18
CASSQGLDRNYGYTF,TGCGCCAGCAGCCAAGGTTTGGACAGGAACTATGGCTACACCTTC,TRBJ1-2,-,TRBD1,TRBV4-3
CASSSKFGRANIQYF,TGTGCCAGCAGCTCAAAATTTGGGCGAGCAAACATTCAGTACTTC,TRBJ2-4,-,-,TRBV7-2
CAISLAGNEETQYF,TGTGCCATCAGCCTAGCGGGCAATGAAGAGACCCAGTACTTC,TRBJ2-5,-,TRBD2,TRBV10-3
CASSHLTGREQYF,TGTGCCAGCAGCCACTTGACAGGGCGGGAGCAGTACTTC,TRBJ2-7,-,TRBD1,TRBV5-4
CASTQRPGLASSKETQYF,TGCGCCAGCACACAAAGACCTGGACTAGCGAGCTCGAAAGAGACCCAGTACTTC,TRBJ2-5,-,TRBD2,TRBV10-2
CASSFTRGANTEAFF,TGTGCCAGCAGCTTCACTCGGGGAGCGAACACTGAAGCTTTCTTT,TRBJ1-1,-,-,TRBV7-9
CASSLKWRAYEQYF,TGTGCCAGCAGCTTAAAATGGCGGGCCTACGAGCAGTACTTC,TRBJ2-7,-,-,TRBV7-2
CASSLTSGTDTQYF,TGTGCCAGCAGCTTAACTAGCGGCACAGATACGCAGTATTTT,TRBJ2-3,-,-,TRBV7-3
CASSQRPLAGGYNEQFF,TGTGCCAGCAGCCAAAGACCTCTAGCGGGGGGCTACAATGAGCAGTTCTTC,TRBJ2-1,-,TRBD2,TRBV7-2
CASSGPQAGRQPQHF,TGTGCCAGCAGTGGGCCACAGGCGGGGCGTCAGCCCCAGCATTTT,TRBJ1-5,-,-,TRBV6-1